Described below is a single T cell receptor beta chain sequence and its context. These data come from a study of T cells in Graves' hyperthyroidism and ophthalmopathy. Hyperthyroidism patients were newly diagnosed, had disease duration under 2 months, and were aged 18 to 65 years. This CDR3 comprises 18 residues. The germline V gene has CDR1 SGHNT and CDR2 YENEEA. V shed 5 bases and J 0 bases; nucleotides not matched to a gene: 12. RNA transcripts provided the source from which TCR beta CDR3 regions were amplified. The HTBI set primed first-round TCR CDR3 RT-PCR. One entry per CDR3 protein results from TCRdb running MiXCR on the multiplex PCR reads. The repertoire holds hundreds of thousands of distinct CDR3 sequences, with approximately 15% as singletons.

The sample comprised blood. This clonotype originated in a woman aged 25 to 39 with Graves' hyperthyroidism. This chain links TRBV11-3 with TRBJ2-5; 10 nucleotides match TRBD2. The DNA of the CDR3 is TGTGCCAGCAGCGCCGGGGCGACTAGCGGGCTGTACCAAGAGACCCAGTACTTC. Translated, it gives CASSAGATSGLYQETQYF.